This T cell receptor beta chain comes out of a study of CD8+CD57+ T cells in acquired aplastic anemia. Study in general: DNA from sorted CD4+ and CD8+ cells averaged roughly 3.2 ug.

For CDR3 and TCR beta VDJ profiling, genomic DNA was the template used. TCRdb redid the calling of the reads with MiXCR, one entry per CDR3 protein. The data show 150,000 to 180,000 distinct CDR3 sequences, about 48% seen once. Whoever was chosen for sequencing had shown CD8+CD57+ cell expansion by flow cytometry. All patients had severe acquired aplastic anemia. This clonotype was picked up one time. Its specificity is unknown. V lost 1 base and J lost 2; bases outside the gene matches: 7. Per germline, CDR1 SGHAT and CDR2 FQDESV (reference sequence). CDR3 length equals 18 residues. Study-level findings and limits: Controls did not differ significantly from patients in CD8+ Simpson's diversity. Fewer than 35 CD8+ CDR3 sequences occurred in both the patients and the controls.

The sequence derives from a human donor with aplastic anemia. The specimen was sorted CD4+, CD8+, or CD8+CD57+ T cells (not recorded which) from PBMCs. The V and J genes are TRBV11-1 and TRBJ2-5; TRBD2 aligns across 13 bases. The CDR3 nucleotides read TGTGCCAGCAGCTTAGGAACTAGCGGGAGGGCCTGGCAAGAGACCCAGTACTTC. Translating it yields CASSLGTSGRAWQETQYF.